This T cell receptor (beta chain) was identified during a study of blood T cell repertoires in COVID-19. Germline lookup yields CDR1 MDHEN and CDR2 SYDVKM. V was clipped by 5 bases and J by 7 bases; unmatched bases: 8. The CDR3 spans 14 residues. Enrolled through a virtual design, the participants were between roughly 18 and 100 years of age and came from under 30 US areas. Clinical history reported by participants formed the basis on which cohorts were assigned. The data were produced by immunoSEQ multiplex PCR, yet TCRdb's version contains in-frame clones alone and is incomplete. The repertoire holds roughly 200,000 clones, with 80% to 90% as singletons.

The chain combines TRBV28 with TRBJ2-1; 7 bases are a match to TRBD2. The sequenced sample consisted of PBMCs or T cells enriched from blood (not recorded which). The TCR comes from a woman between 40 and 50 years old with acute COVID-19. The CDR3 here is CASSQRGVSNEQFF. The CDR3 DNA is TGTGCCAGCAGTCAGCGGGGAGTCTCTAATGAGCAGTTCTTC.